This T cell receptor beta chain was found in a study of cytomegalovirus exposure and HLA in healthy donors. Study-wide points: A previous analysis found most TCR beta V segments productive roughly 90% or roughly 30% of the time. For cytomegalovirus status, the classifier reportedly gave diagnoses with high specificity and sensitivity. When a later analysis compared HLA-associated TCR beta chains with equally common others, the HLA-associated chains turned out to be more clonally expanded and to have lower generation probabilities.

This CDR3 has 14 residues. CDR1 is SQVTM and CDR2 is ANQGSEA in the germline V gene. The PCR ran on 60 Vbeta and 13 Jbeta primers. Using immunoSEQ multiplex PCR, the repertoire was profiled, and TCRdb retains in-frame clones only, with some absent. The table records approximately 120,000 clones, about 75% of them present only once. This clone was observed once. The antigen remains undetermined. Sequenced input: PBMCs. The genes are TRBV29-1 and TRBJ1-1; perhaps TRBD1 as D (5 bases). The clonotype originates from a woman aged 40 to 55 in good health and CMV-seropositive. CDR3 amino acids: CSAAGNPMNTEAFF. The CDR3 DNA sequence: TGCAGTGCTGCAGGGAATCCCATGAACACTGAAGCTTTCTTT. Combining the CDR3 with reference TRBV29-1 and TRBJ1-1 gives the whole variable domain SAVISQKPSRDICQRGTSLTIQCQVDSQVTMMFWYRQQPGQSLTLIATANQGSEATYESGFVIDKFPISRPNLTFSTLTVSNMSPEDSSIYLCSAAGNPMNTEAFFGQGTRLTVV.